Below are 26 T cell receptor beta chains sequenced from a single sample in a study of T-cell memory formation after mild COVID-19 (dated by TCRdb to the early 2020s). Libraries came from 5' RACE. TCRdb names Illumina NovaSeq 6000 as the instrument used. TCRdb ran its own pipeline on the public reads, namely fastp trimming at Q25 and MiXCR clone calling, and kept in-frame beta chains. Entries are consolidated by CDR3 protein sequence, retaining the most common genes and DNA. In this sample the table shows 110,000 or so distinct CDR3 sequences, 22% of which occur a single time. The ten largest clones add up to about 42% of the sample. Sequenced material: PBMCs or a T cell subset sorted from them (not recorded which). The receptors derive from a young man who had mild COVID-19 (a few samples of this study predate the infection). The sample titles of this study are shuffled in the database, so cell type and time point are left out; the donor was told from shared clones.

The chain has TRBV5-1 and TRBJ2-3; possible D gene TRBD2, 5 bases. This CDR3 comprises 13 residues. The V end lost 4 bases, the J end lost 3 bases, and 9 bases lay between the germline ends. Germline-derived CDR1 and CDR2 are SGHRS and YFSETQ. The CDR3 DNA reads TGCGCCAGCAGCACTCGGGAAACAGATACGCAGTATTTT. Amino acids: CASSTRETDTQYF.

The CDR3 sequence: CASSLGQNEAFF. The CDR3 DNA is TGTGCCAGCAGCTTAGGTCAGAATGAAGCTTTCTTT. V gene TRBV7-9 combines with J gene TRBJ1-1, with no clear D. V lost 1 base and J 7 bases, leaving 7 bases between the germline ends. The CDR3 contains 12 residues. Germline V lookup: CDR1 SEHNR, CDR2 FQNEAQ (reference sequence).

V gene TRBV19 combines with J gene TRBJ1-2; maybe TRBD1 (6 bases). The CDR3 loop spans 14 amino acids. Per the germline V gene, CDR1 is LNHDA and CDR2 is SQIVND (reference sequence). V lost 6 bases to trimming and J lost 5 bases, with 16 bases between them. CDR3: CASSPRRGGYGYTF. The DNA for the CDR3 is TGTGCCAGTAGCCCGCGCAGGGGCGGGTATGGCTACACCTTC.

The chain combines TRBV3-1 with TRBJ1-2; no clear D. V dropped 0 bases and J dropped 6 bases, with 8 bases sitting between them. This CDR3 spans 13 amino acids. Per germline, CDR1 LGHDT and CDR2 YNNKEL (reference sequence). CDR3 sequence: CASSQDRGDGYTF. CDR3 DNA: TGTGCCAGCAGCCAAGATCGTGGGGATGGCTACACCTTC.

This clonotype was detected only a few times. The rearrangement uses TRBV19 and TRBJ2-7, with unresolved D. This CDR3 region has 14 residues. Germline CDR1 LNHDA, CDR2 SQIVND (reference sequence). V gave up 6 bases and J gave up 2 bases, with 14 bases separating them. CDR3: CASSSENPPYEQYF. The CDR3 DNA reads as TGTGCCAGTAGCTCAGAAAACCCCCCCTACGAGCAGTACTTC.

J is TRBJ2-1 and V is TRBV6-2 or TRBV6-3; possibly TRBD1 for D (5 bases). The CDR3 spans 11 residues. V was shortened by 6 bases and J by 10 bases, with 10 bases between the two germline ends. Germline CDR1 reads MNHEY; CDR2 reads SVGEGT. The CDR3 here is CASRGEREQFF. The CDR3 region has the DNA TGTGCCAGCAGAGGGGAACGGGAGCAGTTCTTC.

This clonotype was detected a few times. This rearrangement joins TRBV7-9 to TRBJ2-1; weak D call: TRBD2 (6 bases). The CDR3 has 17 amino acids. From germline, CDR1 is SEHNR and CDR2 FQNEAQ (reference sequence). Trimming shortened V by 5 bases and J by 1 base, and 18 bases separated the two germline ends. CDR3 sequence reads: CASSHGVAAGSYNEQFF. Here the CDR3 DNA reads TGTGCCAGCAGCCATGGAGTAGCGGCTGGGTCCTACAATGAGCAGTTCTTC.

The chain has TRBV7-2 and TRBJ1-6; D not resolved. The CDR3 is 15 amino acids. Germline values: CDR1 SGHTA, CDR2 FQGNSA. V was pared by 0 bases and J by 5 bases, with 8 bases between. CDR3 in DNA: TGTGCCAGCAGCTTAGCTAGAAGGGATAATTCACCCCTCCACTTT. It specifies CASSLARRDNSPLHF.

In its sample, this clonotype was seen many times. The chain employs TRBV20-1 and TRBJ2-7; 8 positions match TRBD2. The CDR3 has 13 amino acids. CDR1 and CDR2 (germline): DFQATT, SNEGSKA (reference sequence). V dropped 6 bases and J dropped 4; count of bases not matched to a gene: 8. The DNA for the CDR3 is TGCAGTGCCCGGGAGGGGGACCTATACGAGCAGTACTTC. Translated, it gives CSAREGDLYEQYF.

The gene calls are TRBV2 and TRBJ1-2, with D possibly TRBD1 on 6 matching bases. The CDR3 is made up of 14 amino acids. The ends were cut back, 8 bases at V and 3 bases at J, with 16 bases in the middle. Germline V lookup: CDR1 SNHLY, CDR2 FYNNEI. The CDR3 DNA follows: TGTGCCAGCGATCCTAACAGGGATTACTATGGCTACACCTTC. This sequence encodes CASDPNRDYYGYTF.

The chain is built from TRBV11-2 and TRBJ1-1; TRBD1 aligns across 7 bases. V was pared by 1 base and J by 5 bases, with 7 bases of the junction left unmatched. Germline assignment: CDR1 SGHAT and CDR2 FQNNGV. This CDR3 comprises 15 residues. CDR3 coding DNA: TGTGCCAGCAGCTTAGGACAGGGTATATGGACTGAAGCTTTCTTT. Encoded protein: CASSLGQGIWTEAFF. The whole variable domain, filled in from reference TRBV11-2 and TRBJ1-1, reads EAGVAQSPRYKIIEKRQSVAFWCNPISGHATLYWYQQILGQGPKLLIQFQNNGVVDDSQLPKDRFSAERLKGVDSTLKIQPAKLEDSAVYLCASSLGQGIWTEAFFGQGTRLTVV.

As DNA, the CDR3 is TGTGCCATCAGTCTGACTAGCGGGGGGACGGATACGCAGTATTTT. This gives the protein CAISLTSGGTDTQYF. The chain combines TRBV10-3 with TRBJ2-3; 13 bases agree with TRBD2. J lost 6 bases, V lost 5 bases, and 5 bases had no gene match. Germline CDR1 ENHRY, CDR2 SYGVKD. This CDR3 has 15 residues.

Here the CDR3 reads CSVEANLVSGTGTDTQYF. As DNA, the CDR3 is TGCAGCGTTGAAGCAAATCTAGTATCCGGGACAGGCACAGATACGCAGTATTTT. The genes are TRBV29-1 and TRBJ2-3, with 7 bases aligning to TRBD1. The CDR3 has 18 amino acids. The germline CDR1 and CDR2 sequences are SQVTM and ANQGSEA. Trimming removed 1 base from V and 1 base from J; junction bases left unmatched: 14.

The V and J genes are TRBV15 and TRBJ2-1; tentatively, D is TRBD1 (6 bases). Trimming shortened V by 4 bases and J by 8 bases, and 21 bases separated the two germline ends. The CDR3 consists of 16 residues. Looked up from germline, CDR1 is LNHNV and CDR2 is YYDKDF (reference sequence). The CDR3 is CATSKEASGWGHEQFF. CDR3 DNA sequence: TGTGCCACCAGCAAAGAGGCCTCAGGGTGGGGGCATGAGCAGTTCTTC.

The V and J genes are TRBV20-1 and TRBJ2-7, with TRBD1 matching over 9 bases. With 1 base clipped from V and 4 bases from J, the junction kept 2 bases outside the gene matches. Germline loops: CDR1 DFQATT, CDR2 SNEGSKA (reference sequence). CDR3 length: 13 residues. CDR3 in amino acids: CSARGQGGYEQYF. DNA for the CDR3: TGCAGTGCTAGAGGACAGGGGGGATACGAGCAGTACTTC.

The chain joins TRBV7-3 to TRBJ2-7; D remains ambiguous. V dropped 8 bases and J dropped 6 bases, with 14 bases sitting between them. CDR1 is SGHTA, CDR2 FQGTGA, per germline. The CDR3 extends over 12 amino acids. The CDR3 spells CASLGSPGEQYF. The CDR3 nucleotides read TGTGCCAGCCTTGGAAGTCCGGGCGAGCAGTACTTC.

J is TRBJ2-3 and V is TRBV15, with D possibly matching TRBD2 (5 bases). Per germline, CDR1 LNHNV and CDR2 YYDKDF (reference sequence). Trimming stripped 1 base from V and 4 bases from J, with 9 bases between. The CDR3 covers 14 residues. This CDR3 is CATSRGGSADTQYF. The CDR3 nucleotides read TGTGCCACCAGCAGAGGGGGTAGCGCAGATACGCAGTATTTT.

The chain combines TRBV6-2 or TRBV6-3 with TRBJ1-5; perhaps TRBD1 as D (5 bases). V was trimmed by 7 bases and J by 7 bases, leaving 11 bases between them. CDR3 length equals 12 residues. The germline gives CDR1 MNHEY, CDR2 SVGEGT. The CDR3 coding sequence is TGTGCCAGCACCGACGGGGGGCAGCCCCAGCATTTT. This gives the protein CASTDGGQPQHF.

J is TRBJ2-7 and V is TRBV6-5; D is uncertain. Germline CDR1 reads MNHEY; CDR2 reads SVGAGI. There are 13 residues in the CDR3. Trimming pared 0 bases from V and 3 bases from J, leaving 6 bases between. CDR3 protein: CASSYSRGYEQYV. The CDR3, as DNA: TGTGCCAGCAGTTACTCTAGAGGCTACGAGCAGTACGTC.

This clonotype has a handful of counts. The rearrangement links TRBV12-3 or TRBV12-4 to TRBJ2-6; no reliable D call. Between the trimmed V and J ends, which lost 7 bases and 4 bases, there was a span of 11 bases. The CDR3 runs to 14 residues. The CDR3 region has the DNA TGTGCCAGCACCCTACTCGGCGGGGCCAACGTCCTGACTTTC. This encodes CASTLLGGANVLTF.

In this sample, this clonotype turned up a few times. The CDR3 loop is CASSFRPQQETQYF. CDR3 nucleotides: TGTGCCAGCAGCTTTAGACCTCAACAAGAGACCCAGTACTTC. The chain couples TRBV7-8 to TRBJ2-5; the D is unclear. Trimming removed 3 bases at V and 2 bases at J, with 10 bases between. Per germline, CDR1 SGHVS and CDR2 FQNEAQ. This CDR3 comprises 14 residues. Full variable domain (missing parts from reference TRBV7-8 and TRBJ2-5): GAGVSQSPRYKVAKRGQDVALRCDPISGHVSLFWYQQALGQGPEFLTYFQNEAQLDKSGLPSDRFFAERPEGSVSTLKIQRTQQEDSAVYLCASSFRPQQETQYFGPGTRLLVL.

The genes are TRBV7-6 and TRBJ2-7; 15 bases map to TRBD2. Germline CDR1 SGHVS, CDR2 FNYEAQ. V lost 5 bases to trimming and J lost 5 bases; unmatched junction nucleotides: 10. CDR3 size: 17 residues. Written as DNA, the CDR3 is TGTGCCAGCAGCCCCTCCCGGGGACTAGCGGGGGGTCACGAGCAGTACTTC. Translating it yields CASSPSRGLAGGHEQYF.

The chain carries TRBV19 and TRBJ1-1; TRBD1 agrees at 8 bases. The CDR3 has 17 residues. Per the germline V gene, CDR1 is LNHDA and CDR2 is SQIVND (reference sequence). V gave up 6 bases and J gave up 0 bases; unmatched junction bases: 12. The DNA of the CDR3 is TGTGCCAGTAGCCCGACAGGGGTATCTCAGGTGAACACTGAAGCTTTCTTT. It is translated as CASSPTGVSQVNTEAFF.

CDR3 in DNA: TGTGCCAGCAGTTACTTCCGACCGGACGGGGGAGGCTATGGCTACACCTTC. It is translated as CASSYFRPDGGGYGYTF. This chain joins TRBV6-2 or TRBV6-3 and TRBJ1-2, with a weak D call TRBD1 (5 bases). The V and J ends lost 1 base and 4 bases respectively, with 19 bases between them. CDR3 length: 17 residues. Germline lookup yields CDR1 MNHEY and CDR2 SVGEGT.

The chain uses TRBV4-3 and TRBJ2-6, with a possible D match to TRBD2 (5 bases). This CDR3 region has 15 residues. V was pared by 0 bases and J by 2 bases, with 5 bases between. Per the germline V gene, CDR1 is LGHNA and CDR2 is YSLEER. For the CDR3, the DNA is TGCGCCAGCAGCCAAGATAGCGCTGGGGCCAACGTCCTGACTTTC. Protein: CASSQDSAGANVLTF.

The CDR3 DNA sequence: TGTGCCAGCAGCTTTTCGGACACCAATCAGCCCCAGCATTTT. It specifies CASSFSDTNQPQHF. The rearrangement uses TRBV7-9 and TRBJ1-5, with D perhaps matching TRBD1 (5 bases). The CDR3 covers 14 residues. V was clipped by 3 bases and J by 3 bases, with 9 bases between them. From germline, CDR1 is SEHNR and CDR2 FQNEAQ (reference sequence).